A single TCR beta chain is shown here with its context. Some clones are missing from TCRdb's copy, which holds only in-frame ones; the method was immunoSEQ multiplex PCR. The sample includes over 55,000 clones, 85% to 90% of them seen just once. The source of the sample is a study of technical replicates of blood from a few donors. This CDR3 region has 13 residues. Germline CDR1 is PRHDT and CDR2 is FYEKMQ (reference sequence). V was cut by 2 bases and J by 4 bases, with 6 bases left in between. The chain joins TRBV13 to TRBJ2-1; no reliable D call. The TCR comes from a human donor in good health. Some clones in this sample may be carry-over from other donors' samples. Sequencing was carried out using PBMCs. In nucleotides, the CDR3 is TGTGCCAGCAGCTTACTACAGTACAATGAGCAGTTCTTC. As protein: CASSLLQYNEQFF.